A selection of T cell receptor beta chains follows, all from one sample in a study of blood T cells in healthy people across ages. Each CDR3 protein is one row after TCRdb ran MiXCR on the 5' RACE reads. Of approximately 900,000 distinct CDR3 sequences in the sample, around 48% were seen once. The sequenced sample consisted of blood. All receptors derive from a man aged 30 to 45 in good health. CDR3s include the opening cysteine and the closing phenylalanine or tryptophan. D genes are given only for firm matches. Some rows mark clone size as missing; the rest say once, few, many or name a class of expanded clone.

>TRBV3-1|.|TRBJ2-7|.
TGTGCCAGCAGCCAAGGACAGATCAGGGGCGACGAGCAGTACTTC
CASSQGQIRGDEQYF
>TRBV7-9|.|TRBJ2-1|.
TGTGCCAGCAGCTACCCCGATGAGCAGTTCTTC
CASSYPDEQFF
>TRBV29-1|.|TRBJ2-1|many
TGCAGCTCAGAGGGACAAAGAGGGTTCAATGAGCAGTTCTTC
CSSEGQRGFNEQFF
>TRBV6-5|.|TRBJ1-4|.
TGTGCCAGCAGCTGGGGTACGCTTAGTAATGAAAAACTGTTTTTT
CASSWGTLSNEKLFF
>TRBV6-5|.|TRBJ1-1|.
TGTGCCAGCATCAAATCGGCAACTCTGTCCGCTGAAGCTTTCTTT
CASIKSATLSAEAFF
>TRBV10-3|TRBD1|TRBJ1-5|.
TGTGCCATCAGGGGGACAGGGGCGGATCAGCCCCAGCATTTT
CAIRGTGADQPQHF
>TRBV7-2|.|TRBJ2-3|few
TGTGCCAGCAGCTTACCCTACAGGTTCAGCACAGATACGCAGTATTTT
CASSLPYRFSTDTQYF
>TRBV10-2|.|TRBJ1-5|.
TGCGCCAGCAGTGACGTCGGGGCGAGTGCGAATCAGCCCCAGCATTTT
CASSDVGASANQPQHF
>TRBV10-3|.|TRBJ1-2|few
TGTGCCATCAGCCTCGGTGGGGGTACTAACTATGGCTACACCTTC
CAISLGGGTNYGYTF
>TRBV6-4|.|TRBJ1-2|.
TGTGCCAGCAGTGACTCTAGGGAGGATTACAACTATGGCTACACCTTC
CASSDSREDYNYGYTF
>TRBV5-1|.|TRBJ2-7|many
TGCGCCAGCAGCTTGGCCGTAGCCTACGAGCAGTACTTC
CASSLAVAYEQYF
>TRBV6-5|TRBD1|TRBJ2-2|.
TGTGCCAGCAGTTACTCGAAGGCGGGACAGGGGGCACGAGTCACCGGGGAGCTGTTTTTT
CASSYSKAGQGARVTGELFF
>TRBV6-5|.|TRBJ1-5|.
TGTGCCAGCAGTTATTATTCGGATAGCAATCAGCCCCAGCATTTT
CASSYYSDSNQPQHF
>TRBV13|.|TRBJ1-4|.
TGTGCCAGCAGCTTCTACAGTGACACAACTAATGAAAAACTGTTTTTT
CASSFYSDTTNEKLFF
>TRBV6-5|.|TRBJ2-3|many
TGTGCCAGCAGCCCCGGGGATACGCAGTATTTT
CASSPGDTQYF
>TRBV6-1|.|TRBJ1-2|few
TGTGCCAGCAGTGACGCAGGGACGGGCTACACCTTC
CASSDAGTGYTF
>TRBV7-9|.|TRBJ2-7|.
TGTGCCAGCAGCTTAGCTGGGGATTTCTTCGAGCAGTACTTC
CASSLAGDFFEQYF
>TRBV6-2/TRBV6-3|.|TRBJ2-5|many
TGTGCCAGCAGTTACCAAACCGGAGAGACCCAGTACTTC
CASSYQTGETQYF
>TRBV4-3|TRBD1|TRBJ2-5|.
TGCGCCAGCAGTCCTTTGACAGGGCCCTCAGAGACCCAGTACTTC
CASSPLTGPSETQYF
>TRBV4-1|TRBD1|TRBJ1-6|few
TGCGCCAGCAGCCCCAGCTGGACAGGGTCTAATTCACCCCTCCACTTT
CASSPSWTGSNSPLHF
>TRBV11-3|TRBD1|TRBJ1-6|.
TGTGCCAGCAGCAATAGACAGGGTGGCGCCTCACCCCTCCACTTT
CASSNRQGGASPLHF
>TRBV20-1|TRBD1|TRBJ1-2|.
TGCAGTGCAAAGACAGGGATCAGCTATGGCTACACCTTC
CSAKTGISYGYTF
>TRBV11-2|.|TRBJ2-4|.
TGTGCCAGCAGCTTAGATCAGGCAGGAAAGCAGTACTTC
CASSLDQAGKQYF
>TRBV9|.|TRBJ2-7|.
TGTGCCAGCAGCGTAGACCGGGGGCCCACCGATAAGAGCTCCTACGAGCAGTACTTC
CASSVDRGPTDKSSYEQYF
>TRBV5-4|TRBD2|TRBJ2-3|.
TGTGCCAGCAGCTTATATAGCGGGGGAATCAGCACAGATACGCAGTATTTT
CASSLYSGGISTDTQYF
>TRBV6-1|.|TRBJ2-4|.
TGTGCCAGCAAGGGGGACCCCGGTGGAAACATTCAGTACTTC
CASKGDPGGNIQYF
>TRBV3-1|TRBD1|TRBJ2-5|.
TGTGCCAGCAGCCAAGATGGTAGGACAGGGCAAGAGACCCAGTACTTC
CASSQDGRTGQETQYF
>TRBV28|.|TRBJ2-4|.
TGTGCCAGGGATCGAAGAGGGTTAGGAAACATTCAGTACTTC
CARDRRGLGNIQYF
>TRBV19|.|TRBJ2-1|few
TGTGCCAGTAGTATAGAGAACCAGGTTTACAATGAGCAGTTCTTC
CASSIENQVYNEQFF
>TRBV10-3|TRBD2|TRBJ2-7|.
TGTGCCATCAGTGAAAGAGCGGGAGGGCCATACGAGCAGTACTTC
CAISERAGGPYEQYF
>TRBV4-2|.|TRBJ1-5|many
TGTGCCAGCAGCCAAGAAGTTGGGGCCATTAGCAATCAGCCCCAGCATTTT
CASSQEVGAISNQPQHF
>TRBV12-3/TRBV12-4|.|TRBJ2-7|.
TGTGCCAGCAGCCCTCCGGTAGGGCCTCTCGAGCAGTACTTC
CASSPPVGPLEQYF
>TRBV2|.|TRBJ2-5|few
TGTGCCAGCAGTGATCCCCGGACCAACCAAGAGACCCAGTACTTC
CASSDPRTNQETQYF
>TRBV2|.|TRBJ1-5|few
TGTGCCAGCAAAGCCACGGGCAATCAGCCCCAGCATTTT
CASKATGNQPQHF
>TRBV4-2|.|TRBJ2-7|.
TGTGCCAGCAGCCAAGATGCGGGAATAGCGGCCTCGGGAACCCAGTACTTC
CASSQDAGIAASGTQYF
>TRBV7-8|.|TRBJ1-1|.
TGTGCCAGCAGCTTAGACGGCGTGGGGACTGAAGCTTTCTTT
CASSLDGVGTEAFF
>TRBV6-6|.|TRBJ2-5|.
TGTGCCAGCAGTTACTCGGAGGGTGGATCCAAAGAGACCCAGTACTTC
CASSYSEGGSKETQYF
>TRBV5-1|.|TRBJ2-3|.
TGCGCCAGCAGACCCGACAGCACAGATACGCAGTATTTT
CASRPDSTDTQYF
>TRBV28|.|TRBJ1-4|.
TGTGCCAGCAGTTTTGCCACCGGGACACCTAATGAAAAACTGTTTTTT
CASSFATGTPNEKLFF
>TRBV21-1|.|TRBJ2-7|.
TGTGCCAGCAGCATGGAGTCCTACGTCCTGAGCTCCTACGAGCAGTACTTC
CASSMESYVLSSYEQYF
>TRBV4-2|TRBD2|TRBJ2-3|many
TGTGCCAGCAGCCAAGATTTTAAGCGGGGGGCCAGTAGAGATACGCAGTATTTT
CASSQDFKRGASRDTQYF
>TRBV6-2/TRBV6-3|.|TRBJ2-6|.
TGTGCCAGCAGTTACGACGCCCGCTCTGGGGCCAACGTCCTGACTTTC
CASSYDARSGANVLTF